The clone carrying this T cell receptor (beta chain) was picked up one time. Clones were sequenced by immunoSEQ multiplex PCR, and TCRdb holds only the in-frame ones, with some missing. Altogether 300,000 to 450,000 clones are present, over 75% being singletons, with the ten largest covering approximately 0.99%. After removal of 4 bases from V and 2 bases from J, the junction contained 5 bases not matched to a gene. CDR3 length equals 15 residues. In germline, CDR1 is MNHEY, CDR2 SVGEGT. The sample comes from a study of blood T cell repertoires in COVID-19. Study information: Acute-phase and convalescent COVID-19 samples originated in the United States, Italy and Spain.

Everyone who took part was roughly 18 to 89 years old, and they came from about two dozen US areas. Sequencing was carried out using PBMCs or T cells enriched from blood (not recorded which). The receptor's source is a woman in her 30s who had recovered from COVID-19. The chain has TRBV6-2 or TRBV6-3 and TRBJ2-1; 7 bases map to TRBD2. DNA for the CDR3: TGTGCCAGCAGTTGGACTAGTCCTCCCTACAATGAGCAGTTCTTC. Translated: CASSWTSPPYNEQFF.